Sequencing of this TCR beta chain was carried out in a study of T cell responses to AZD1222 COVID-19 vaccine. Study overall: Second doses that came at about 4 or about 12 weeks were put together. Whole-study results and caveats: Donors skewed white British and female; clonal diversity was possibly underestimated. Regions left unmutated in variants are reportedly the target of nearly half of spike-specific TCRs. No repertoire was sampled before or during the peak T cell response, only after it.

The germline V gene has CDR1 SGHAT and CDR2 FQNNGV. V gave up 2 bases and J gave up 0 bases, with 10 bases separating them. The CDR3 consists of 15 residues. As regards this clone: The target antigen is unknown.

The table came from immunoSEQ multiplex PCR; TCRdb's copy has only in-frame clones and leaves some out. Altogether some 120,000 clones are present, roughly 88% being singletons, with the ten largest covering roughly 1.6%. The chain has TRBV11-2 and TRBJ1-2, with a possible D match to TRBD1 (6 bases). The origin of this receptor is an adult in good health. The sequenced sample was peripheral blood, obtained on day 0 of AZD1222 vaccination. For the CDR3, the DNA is TGTGCCAGCAGCTTATCCCAGGGGACTAACTATGGCTACACCTTC. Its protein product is CASSLSQGTNYGYTF.